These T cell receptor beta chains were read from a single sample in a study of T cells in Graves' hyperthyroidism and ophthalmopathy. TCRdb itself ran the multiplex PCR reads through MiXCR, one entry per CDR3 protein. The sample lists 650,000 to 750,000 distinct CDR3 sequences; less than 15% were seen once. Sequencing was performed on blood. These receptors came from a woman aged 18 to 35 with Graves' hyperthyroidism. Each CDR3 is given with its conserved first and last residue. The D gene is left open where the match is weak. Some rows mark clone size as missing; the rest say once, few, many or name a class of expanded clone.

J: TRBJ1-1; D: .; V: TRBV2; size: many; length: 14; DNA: TGTGCCAGCAGTGCAAGAGGGGCCGGTTCTGAAGCTTTCTTT; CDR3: CASSARGAGSEAFF
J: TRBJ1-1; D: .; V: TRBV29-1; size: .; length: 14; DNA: TGCAGCGTCTTGTGGATTACCGGGTACACTGAAGCTTTCTTT; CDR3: CSVLWITGYTEAFF
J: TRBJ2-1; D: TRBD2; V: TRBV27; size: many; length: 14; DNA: TGTGCCAGCACTCTAGCGGGAGGGCTGAATGAGCAGTTCTTC; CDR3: CASTLAGGLNEQFF
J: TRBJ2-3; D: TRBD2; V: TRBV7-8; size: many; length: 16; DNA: TGTGCCAGCAGCTCCTTGACTAGCGGGAGCCCAGATACGCAGTATTTT; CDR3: CASSSLTSGSPDTQYF
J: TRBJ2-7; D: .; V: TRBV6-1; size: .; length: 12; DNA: TGTGCCGTCTTGACTAGTGTTTACGAGCAGTACTTC; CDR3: CAVLTSVYEQYF
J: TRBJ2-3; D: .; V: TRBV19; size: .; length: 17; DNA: TGTGCCAGTAGTATAGAATTGAGGGATACTTTGACAGATACGCAGTATTTT; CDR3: CASSIELRDTLTDTQYF
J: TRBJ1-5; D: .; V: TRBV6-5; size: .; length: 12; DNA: TGTGCCAGCAGTTACTTGGGTCAGCCCCAGCAATTT; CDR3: CASSYLGQPQQF
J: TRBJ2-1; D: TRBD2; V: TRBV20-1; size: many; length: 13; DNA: TGCAGTGCCCAAAATGGACTAGCCAATGAGCAGTTCTTC; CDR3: CSAQNGLANEQFF
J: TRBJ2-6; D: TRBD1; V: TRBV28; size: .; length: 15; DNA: TGTGCCGCGACAGGGTATCCCTCTGGGGCCAACGTCCTGACTTTC; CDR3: CAATGYPSGANVLTF
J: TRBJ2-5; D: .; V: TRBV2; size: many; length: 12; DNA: TGTGCCAGCAGTGAGGGGCAGGGGACCCAGTACTTC; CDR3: CASSEGQGTQYF
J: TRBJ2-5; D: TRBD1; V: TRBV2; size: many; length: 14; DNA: TGTGCCAGCAGTGAGGGGACAGGCAAGAGTACCCAGTACTTC; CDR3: CASSEGTGKSTQYF
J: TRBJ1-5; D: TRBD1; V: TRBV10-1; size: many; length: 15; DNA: TGCGCCAGCAGTGAGTCCGGGACAGGGGATCAGCCCCAGCATTTT; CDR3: CASSESGTGDQPQHF
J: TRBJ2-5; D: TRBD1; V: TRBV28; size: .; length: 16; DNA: TGTGCCAGCAGTTTAGAGGGACAGGGGAATAAGAAGACCCAGTACTTC; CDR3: CASSLEGQGNKKTQYF
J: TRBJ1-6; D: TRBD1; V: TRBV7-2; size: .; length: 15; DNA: TGTGCCAGCAGCTTAGACAGGGGATTGGCTTCACCCCTCCACTTT; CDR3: CASSLDRGLASPLHF
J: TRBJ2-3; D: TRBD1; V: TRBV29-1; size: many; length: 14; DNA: TGCAGCGTTGTCGGGACAGGAGGGCCAGATACGCAGTATTTT; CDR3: CSVVGTGGPDTQYF
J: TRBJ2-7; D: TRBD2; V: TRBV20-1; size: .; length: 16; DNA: TGCAGTGCTAGAGATTTCTCCAGCGGGGGTTCCTACGAGCAGTACTTC; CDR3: CSARDFSSGGSYEQYF
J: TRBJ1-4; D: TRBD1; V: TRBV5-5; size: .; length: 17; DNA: TGTGCCCGTCGCTGGACAGGGGGATTGGCAACTAATGAAAAACTGTTTTTT; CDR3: CARRWTGGLATNEKLFF
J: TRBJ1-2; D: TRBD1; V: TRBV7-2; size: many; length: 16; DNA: TGTGCCAGCTTTCGGACCGGGACAGCCTTGAGCTATGGCTACACCTTC; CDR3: CASFRTGTALSYGYTF
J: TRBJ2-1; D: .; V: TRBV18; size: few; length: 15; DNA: TGTGCCAGCTCACCCTTCGGAGGACTTTTGATTTATCTGTTCTTC; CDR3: CASSPFGGLLIYLFF
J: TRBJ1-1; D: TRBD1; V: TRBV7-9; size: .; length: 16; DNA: TGTGCCAGCAGCAGTATGGACAGGGGACCGAACACTGAAGCTTTCTTT; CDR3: CASSSMDRGPNTEAFF
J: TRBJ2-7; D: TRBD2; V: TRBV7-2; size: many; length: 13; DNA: TGTGCCAGCAGCTTTAGCGGGGACTACGAGCAGTACTTC; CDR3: CASSFSGDYEQYF
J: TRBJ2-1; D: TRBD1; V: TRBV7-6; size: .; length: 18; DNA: TGTGCCAGCAGCCCCAACCTTCTGACAGGGGTTCCCCACAATGAGCAGTTCTTC; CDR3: CASSPNLLTGVPHNEQFF
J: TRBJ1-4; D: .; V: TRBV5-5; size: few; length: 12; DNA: TGTGCCAGCAGACATGGGAATGAAAAACTGTTTTTT; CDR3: CASRHGNEKLFF
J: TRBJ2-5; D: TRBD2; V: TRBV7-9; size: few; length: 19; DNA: TGTGCCAGCAGCTCGCTCTCCACGAGCGGGACCGCCCCAAAGGAGACCCAGTACTTC; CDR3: CASSSLSTSGTAPKETQYF
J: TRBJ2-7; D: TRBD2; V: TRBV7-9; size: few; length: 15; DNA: TGTGCCAGCAGCTTAGCTTCCGGGAGGGCCTACGAGCAGTACTTC; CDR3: CASSLASGRAYEQYF
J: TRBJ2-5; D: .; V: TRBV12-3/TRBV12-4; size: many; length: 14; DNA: TGTGCCAGCTGTCCCCCCGGCCGCCCAGAGACCCAGTACTTC; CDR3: CASCPPGRPETQYF
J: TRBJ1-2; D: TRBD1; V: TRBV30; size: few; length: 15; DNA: TGTGCCTGGAGAGTCGTCCAGGGGGCAAACTATGGCTACACCTTC; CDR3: CAWRVVQGANYGYTF
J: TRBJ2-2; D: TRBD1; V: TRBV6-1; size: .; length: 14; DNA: TGTGCCACCTCCGACAGGGTGAACACCGGGGAGCTGTTTTTT; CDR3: CATSDRVNTGELFF
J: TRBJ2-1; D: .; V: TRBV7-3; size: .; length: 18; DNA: TGTGCCAGCAGCCCAAGGCCGCCAAGGGGCGGGTATGGCAATGAGCAGTTCTTC; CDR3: CASSPRPPRGGYGNEQFF
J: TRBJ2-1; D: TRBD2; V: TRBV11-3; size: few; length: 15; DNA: TGTGCCTCCGACCCTAGCGGGGGGCTCGGGAATGAGCAGTTCTTC; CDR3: CASDPSGGLGNEQFF